Each of the 13 T cell receptor beta chains below was sequenced from the same sample in a study of CD8+ T cells in alopecia areata. RNA was extracted and reverse transcribed into cDNA as the sequencing template. Profiled with immunoSEQ multiplex PCR; TCRdb holds only in-frame clones, not every one. The table has about 280,000 clones, over 45% seen once. The sample's treatment: oral pan-JAK inhibitor, 5-10 mg twice daily. The sequenced sample was CD4+ T cells sorted from blood, obtained at week 24, from a patient treated with tofacitinib. The receptors were sampled from a human donor with alopecia areata.

The chain links TRBV4-1 to TRBJ1-6; D is unclear. CDR3 length: 13 residues. V gave up 4 bases and J gave up 7 bases, with 8 bases separating them. Per the germline V gene, CDR1 is MGHRA and CDR2 is YSYEKL. The CDR3 coding sequence is TGCGCCAGCAGCCTGCAACCAAATTCACCCCTCCACTTT. Translating gives CASSLQPNSPLHF.

DNA of the CDR3: TGCGCCAGCAGCTTAACACAGGGGGCAAACTACGAGCAGTACTTC. Translating it yields CASSLTQGANYEQYF. This chain connects TRBV5-1 to TRBJ2-7; 9 nucleotides line up with TRBD1. This CDR3 comprises 15 residues. J was trimmed by 3 bases and V by 2 bases; bases with no gene match: 6. Germline CDR1 SGHRS, CDR2 YFSETQ.

A few counts support this clone. The rearrangement links TRBV18 to TRBJ2-7; TRBD1 aligns across 10 bases. CDR1 KGHSH and CDR2 LQKENI come from the germline V gene. There are 13 residues in the CDR3. Trimming cost V 3 bases and J 5 bases; bases outside gene matches: 1. For the CDR3, the DNA is TGTGCCAGCTCACCCGGACAGGGGGACGAGCAGTACTTC. Translated, it gives CASSPGQGDEQYF.

V and J are TRBV4-1 and TRBJ1-1; TRBD1 is a possible D gene (5 bases). CDR1 MGHRA and CDR2 YSYEKL come from the germline V gene. Trimming stripped 1 base from V and 4 bases from J, with 7 bases between. The CDR3 consists of 13 residues. The DNA for the CDR3 is TGCGCCAGCAGCCAAGCGGGGCCCACTGAAGCTTTCTTT. Its translation: CASSQAGPTEAFF.

The rearrangement links TRBV11-1 to TRBJ1-1, with 9 bases lining up with TRBD1. The CDR3 contains 14 residues. V lost 3 bases to trimming and J lost 1 base; unmatched junction nucleotides: 0. Germline-derived CDR1 and CDR2 are SGHAT and FQDESV (reference sequence). CDR3: CASSLGQGNTEAFF. Written as DNA, the CDR3 is TGTGCCAGCAGCTTGGGACAGGGGAACACTGAAGCTTTCTTT.

The chain recombines TRBV7-2 with TRBJ1-1; D unresolved. V lost 3 bases and J lost 0, with 5 bases in between. Germline lookup yields CDR1 SGHTA and CDR2 FQGNSA. There are 13 residues in the CDR3. The chain's CDR3 is CASSFSLNTEAFF. The CDR3 bases are TGTGCCAGCAGCTTCTCATTGAACACTGAAGCTTTCTTT.

The V call is TRBV29-1, the J call TRBJ1-2; tentatively, D is TRBD1 (6 bases). The V end was cut by 4 bases, the J end by 2 bases, with 8 bases between. The CDR3 spans 12 residues. Germline V gene lookup returns CDR1 SQVTM and CDR2 ANQGSEA. CDR3 DNA: TGCAGCGTTGCAACAGGGAACTATGGCTACACCTTC. As protein: CSVATGNYGYTF.

Concerning this clone itself: Different DNA sequences within this sample yield the same CDR3. The rearrangement joins TRBV20-1 to TRBJ2-5; no clear D gene. Germline V gives CDR1 DFQATT, CDR2 SNEGSKA (reference sequence). The V end lost 6 bases, the J end lost 5 bases, and 7 bases lay between the germline ends. The CDR3 loop spans 10 amino acids. CDR3: CSAPRETQYF. The CDR3, as DNA: TGCAGTGCGCCAAGGGAGACCCAGTACTTC.

This chain uses TRBV6-5 with TRBJ2-1; 9 bases are a match to TRBD1. This CDR3 has 14 residues. Germline V gene sequence: CDR1 MNHEY, CDR2 SVGAGI. V dropped 4 bases and J dropped 8; count of bases not matched to a gene: 6. CDR3: CASSSGTGNYEQFF. The CDR3 region has the DNA TGTGCCAGCAGTTCCGGGACAGGGAACTATGAGCAGTTCTTC.

The chain carries TRBV18 and TRBJ1-6; 7 positions agree with TRBD1. This CDR3 region has 16 residues. The germline gives CDR1 KGHSH, CDR2 LQKENI. Trimming removed 5 bases from V and 8 bases from J; junction bases left unmatched: 12. The CDR3 DNA reads as TGTGCCAGCTCATCAGGGGGAGGTTGGACCGATTCACCCCTCCACTTT. It is translated as CASSSGGGWTDSPLHF.

This clone was seen a few times. V usage is TRBV28 and J usage is TRBJ2-2; TRBD2 matches 12 bases. There are 19 residues in the CDR3. The ends lost 5 bases at V and 0 bases at J; junction bases unmatched: 10. Germline values: CDR1 MDHEN, CDR2 SYDVKM. CDR3 amino acids: CASSLRRLAGDPNTGELFF. The CDR3 region has the DNA TGTGCCAGCAGTCTTAGAAGACTAGCGGGGGATCCGAACACCGGGGAGCTGTTTTTT.

This clone was recorded only once. The CDR3 reads CATSFPGNYGYTF. The CDR3 DNA sequence: TGTGCCACCAGTTTCCCGGGGAACTATGGCTACACCTTC. The J gene is TRBJ1-2, the V gene TRBV15; D is uncertain. Germline-derived CDR1 and CDR2 are LNHNV and YYDKDF (reference sequence). The CDR3 covers 13 residues. V was clipped by 6 bases and J by 2 bases, with 10 bases between them.

The rearrangement uses TRBV30 and TRBJ1-5, with D unclear. The V end was cut by 1 base, the J end by 4 bases, with 11 bases between. The CDR3 loop spans 14 amino acids. The germline CDR1 and CDR2 sequences are GTSNPN and SVGIG (reference sequence). CDR3 DNA sequence: TGTGCCTGGAGTGCACAGCGGGATAATCAGCCCCAGCATTTT. Protein sequence: CAWSAQRDNQPQHF. The full variable domain, rest sourced from reference TRBV30 and TRBJ1-5, is SQTIHQWPATLVQPVGSPLSLECTVEGTSNPNLYWYRQAAGRGLQLLFYSVGIGQISSEVPQNLSASRPQDRQFILSSKKLLLSDSGFYLCAWSAQRDNQPQHFGDGTRLSIL.